The clone carrying this T cell receptor (beta chain) was detected ten times or more. The target antigen is unknown. CDR3 length equals 14 residues. Germline trimming cut 6 bases from V and 4 bases from J; bases unmatched to any gene: 4. Germline values: CDR1 LNHDA, CDR2 SQIVND (reference sequence). The source of the sample is a study of T cells after posttransplantation cyclophosphamide. Sequencing used immunoSEQ multiplex PCR; TCRdb keeps in-frame clones, though not all of them. This sample has 25,000 to 30,000 clones, each found more than once. Points from the study as a whole: Tissue-infiltrating T cells from skin or gut overlapped little with blood T cells. Donor CD8+ memory clones often dominated recipient blood repertoires at later times. Recipient CMV seropositivity and CMV reactivation strongly tracked TRB clonality.

The receptor was isolated from a woman aged 60 to 75 in good health, CMV-negative, and a related stem cell transplant donor. The sequenced material came from PBMCs. This chain uses TRBV19 with TRBJ2-1, with 9 bases that match TRBD2. In DNA form, the CDR3 reads TGTGCCAGTAGAAATCTAGCGGGGTACAATGAGCAGTTCTTC. Its protein is CASRNLAGYNEQFF.